What follows are 30 T cell receptor beta chains derived from one specimen sequenced in a study. TCRdb re-called the 5' RACE reads through MiXCR, storing one row per CDR3 protein. The table has under 35,000 distinct CDR3 sequences, roughly 24% seen once. Sequenced sample: naive CD4+ T cells sorted from a lymph node. As for subset: naive CD4+ T cells, CD4+CD45RA+CD25-. Receptor source: a female donor with breast cancer.

This clonotype has at least ten counts. The chain uses TRBV20-1 and TRBJ2-2; 11 nucleotides agree with TRBD2. The CDR3 has 15 residues. Trimming took 0 bases from V and 13 from J; bases not matched to a gene: 10. The germline CDR1 and CDR2 sequences are DFQATT and SNEGSKA (reference sequence). In DNA, the CDR3 is TGCAGTGCTAGAGATCCCACTAGCGGGGGCGCGGGGCTGTTTTTT. Translation gives CSARDPTSGGAGLFF.

The J gene is TRBJ1-2, the V gene TRBV27; a weak D match, TRBD1 (6 bases). CDR1 is MNHEY and CDR2 is SMNVEV in the germline V gene (reference sequence). This CDR3 has 14 amino acids. Trimming took off 3 bases at V and 8 bases at J, with 16 bases between the two ends. The CDR3 region has the DNA TGTGCCAGCAGTTTTAGCAGGGGTCGGGGAGGCTACACCTTC. Residues: CASSFSRGRGGYTF.

V usage is TRBV4-1 and J usage is TRBJ2-7; D not resolved. Germline CDR1 MGHRA, CDR2 YSYEKL. Trimming cost V 0 bases and J 12 bases, with 12 bases left between them. The CDR3 extends over 12 amino acids. The CDR3 sequence is CASSQDLRHRYF. The CDR3, as DNA: TGCGCCAGCAGCCAAGATTTACGGCATCGGTACTTC.

Of note for this clonotype: A clone one base away is much larger, so this may be a read error. The conserved closing phenylalanine or tryptophan is absent in this CDR3, likely reflecting a read error. J is TRBJ2-3 and V is TRBV9, with D uncertain. This CDR3 has 16 residues. Trimming took 0 bases from V and 2 from J, leaving 13 bases between them. Looked up from germline, CDR1 is SGDLS and CDR2 is YYNGEE. The CDR3 loop reads CASSVVGTYATDTQYS. CDR3 sequence (DNA): TGTGCCAGCAGCGTAGTGGGCACTTACGCCACAGATACGCAGTATTCT.

A word on this clonotype: In this CDR3 the conserved last residue, phenylalanine or tryptophan, is missing, so a read error is likely. J is TRBJ2-2 and V is TRBV7-7, with 7 bases matching TRBD2. This CDR3 contains 16 residues. Germline values: CDR1 SSHAT, CDR2 FNYEAQ (reference sequence). The CDR3 loop is CASSQGEGISTGELFL. The DNA of the CDR3 is TGTGCTAGCAGCCAAGGGGAGGGGATCAGCACCGGGGAGCTGTTTCTT.

CDR3 bases: TGTGCCAGCAGCCTGAGACTAGTGGGGGTCTACGAGCAGTACTTC. This sequence encodes CASSLRLVGVYEQYF. This chain joins TRBV4-2 and TRBJ2-7; D may be TRBD2 (6 bases). The germline V gene has CDR1 LGHNA and CDR2 YNFKEQ. The V gene lost 4 bases and the J gene lost 3 bases, with 16 bases spanning the gap. This CDR3 comprises 15 residues.

The sample holds many counts of this clonotype. The V call is TRBV6-2 or TRBV6-3, the J call TRBJ2-5; TRBD2 matches at 8 bases. Germline V gene lookup returns CDR1 MNHEY and CDR2 SVGEGT. The CDR3 is 16 residues long. J was trimmed by 0 bases and V by 6 bases; bases with no gene match: 9. Written as DNA, the CDR3 is TGTGCCAGCAGACCAAAAACGGGGGGGAACCAAGAGACCCAGTACTTC. This gives the protein CASRPKTGGNQETQYF.

This clonotype is medium-sized. The rearrangement joins TRBV2 to TRBJ1-1; no definite D call. In germline, CDR1 is SNHLY, CDR2 FYNNEI. The V end was cut by 4 bases, the J end by 7 bases, with 13 bases between. The CDR3 runs to 13 residues. This CDR3 reads CASSANGRDEAFF. The CDR3 coding sequence is TGTGCCAGCAGTGCCAATGGACGGGATGAAGCTTTCTTT.

This clonotype was seen a few times. V usage is TRBV18 and J usage is TRBJ1-5; 9 positions match TRBD1. V shed 3 bases and J 2 bases; nucleotides not matched to a gene: 5. Germline CDR1 reads KGHSH; CDR2 reads LQKENI. This CDR3 spans 16 amino acids. CDR3 sequence reads: CASSPGQGLGNQPQHF. The CDR3 DNA reads TGTGCCAGCTCACCGGGACAGGGTCTCGGCAATCAGCCCCAGCATTTT.

The chain is built from TRBV11-2 and TRBJ2-2; TRBD1 or TRBD2 may be the D gene (5 bases each). The CDR3 has 14 amino acids. Germline CDR1 is SGHAT and CDR2 is FQNNGV. V gave up 4 bases and J gave up 6 bases, with 12 bases separating them. Here the CDR3 DNA reads TGTGCCAGCAGCTCGGGGCTATGGTCCGGGGAGCTGTTTTTT. As protein: CASSSGLWSGELFF.

The chain is built from TRBV5-5 and TRBJ2-3; 9 bases agree with TRBD1. Germline values: CDR1 SGHKS, CDR2 YYEKEE (reference sequence). This CDR3 contains 15 residues. V was pared by 0 bases and J by 4 bases, with 3 bases of the junction left unmatched. CDR3 DNA: TGTGCCAGCAGCTTGGGGGACAGGGCAGCAGATACGCAGTATTTT. It specifies CASSLGDRAADTQYF.

The V call is TRBV6-6, the J call TRBJ1-4; D is ambiguous. This CDR3 is built from 11 residues. V was cut by 1 base and J by 6 bases, with 0 bases left in between. Germline assignment: CDR1 MNHNY and CDR2 SVGAGI (reference sequence). CDR3 DNA: TGTGCCAGCAGTTACTATGAAAAACTGTTTTTT. It encodes CASSYYEKLFF.

There are a few counts of this clonotype. The chain uses TRBV7-9 and TRBJ2-7, with a weak D call TRBD1 (5 bases). Germline V gene lookup returns CDR1 SEHNR and CDR2 FQNEAQ (reference sequence). The CDR3 contains 13 residues. V shed 5 bases and J shed 3 bases, with 11 bases lying between them. CDR3 sequence: CASSAKGFYEQYF. The CDR3 DNA reads TGTGCCAGCAGCGCTAAGGGGTTCTACGAGCAGTACTTC.

This clonotype turned up a few times. The gene calls are TRBV30 and TRBJ1-2, with 7 bases lining up with TRBD1. Germline V gene lookup returns CDR1 GTSNPN and CDR2 SVGIG (reference sequence). CDR3 length equals 12 residues. V dropped 5 bases and J dropped 8; count of bases not matched to a gene: 8. The DNA for the CDR3 is TGTGCCTGGGCAGGGGGGCAGTTCGGCTACACCTTC. Amino acids: CAWAGGQFGYTF.

The rearrangement uses TRBV9 and TRBJ1-3; D gene unclear. V was trimmed by 0 bases and J by 7 bases, leaving 11 bases between them. The CDR3 runs to 14 residues. CDR1 is SGDLS, CDR2 YYNGEE, per germline. For the CDR3, the DNA is TGTGCCAGCAGCGTAGTACCCTCGGGCAACACCATATATTTT. This sequence encodes CASSVVPSGNTIYF.

CDR3 sequence: CASSLSAASGYNEQFF. The CDR3 bases are TGTGCCAGCAGCCTCTCCGCCGCTAGCGGGTACAATGAGCAGTTCTTC. The chain combines TRBV7-3 with TRBJ2-1; 8 bases match TRBD2. With V trimmed by 5 bases and J by 4 bases, 10 bases remained unmatched. This CDR3 is 16 amino acids long. Germline values: CDR1 SGHTA, CDR2 FQGTGA.

Relative to its sample, this clonotype is medium-sized. V gene TRBV6-2 or TRBV6-3 combines with J gene TRBJ1-2, with D possibly TRBD1 on 5 matching bases. Germline CDR1 reads MNHEY; CDR2 reads SVGEGT. V lost 2 bases to trimming and J lost 6 bases, with 10 bases between them. The length of the CDR3 is 13 residues. CDR3 region: CASSYRGMDGYTF. CDR3 nucleotides: TGTGCCAGCAGTTACCGGGGGATGGATGGCTACACCTTC.

This clonotype was detected ten times or more. This chain connects TRBV10-3 to TRBJ2-7, with D perhaps assigned TRBD1 or TRBD2 (5 bases each). The CDR3 contains 14 residues. V lost 9 bases, J lost 1 base, and 16 bases lay in between. Germline values: CDR1 ENHRY, CDR2 SYGVKD. The CDR3 region has the DNA TGTGCCATTAACCCCGGGACCCTTTCCTACGAGCAGTACTTC. Protein product: CAINPGTLSYEQYF.

The rearrangement links TRBV20-1 to TRBJ2-5; D remains unclear. V was cut by 0 bases and J by 0 bases, with 8 bases left in between. Germline CDR1 reads DFQATT; CDR2 reads SNEGSKA (reference sequence). The CDR3 totals 14 residues. The CDR3 reads CSARDRADQETQYF. The CDR3 DNA follows: TGCAGTGCTAGAGATAGGGCGGACCAAGAGACCCAGTACTTC.

The J gene is TRBJ2-1, the V gene TRBV4-1; D gene uncertain. V gave up 1 base and J gave up 5 bases, with 6 bases separating them. Germline assignment: CDR1 MGHRA and CDR2 YSYEKL. This CDR3 is built from 13 residues. DNA of the CDR3: TGCGCCAGCAGCCAAGTCGCCGACAATGAGCAGTTCTTC. It is translated as CASSQVADNEQFF.

This clonotype appeared a few times. The chain employs TRBV4-2 and TRBJ2-7, with 10 bases matching TRBD2. This CDR3 has 14 amino acids. Germline loops: CDR1 LGHNA, CDR2 YNFKEQ. J lost 3 bases, V lost 4 bases, and 3 bases had no gene match. CDR3 DNA sequence: TGTGCCAGCAGCCCCTGGACTAGCGGCTACGAGCAGTACTTC. Translated: CASSPWTSGYEQYF.

This clonotype qualifies as medium-sized. CDR3 bases: TGTGCCATCAGTGCCGGGACTAGAGAATACGAGCAGTACTTC. It is translated as CAISAGTREYEQYF. The chain links TRBV10-3 to TRBJ2-7, with 8 nucleotides matching TRBD2. V lost 4 bases, J lost 4 bases, and 6 bases stayed unmatched. This CDR3 comprises 14 residues. Per germline, CDR1 ENHRY and CDR2 SYGVKD.

A remark on this clonotype: A much bigger clone sits one base away, suggesting this may be a read error. The V gene is TRBV7-2, the J gene TRBJ2-3; D unclear. The V and J ends lost 3 bases and 0 bases respectively, with 7 bases between them. Germline CDR1 and CDR2: SGHTA and FQGNSA. This CDR3 contains 14 residues. In DNA, the CDR3 is TGTACCAGCAGCTTGGCCCCTAGCACAGATACGCAGTATTTT. Protein product: CTSSLAPSTDTQYF.

DNA for the CDR3: TGTGCCAGCAGTTTACGGATGTCCTACGAGCAGTACTTC. Its protein is CASSLRMSYEQYF. J is TRBJ2-7 and V is TRBV12-3 or TRBV12-4; D uncertain. Deletions cut 2 bases from V and 1 base from J, with 6 bases between. The CDR3 is 13 residues long.

This clonotype showed up just a few times. V and J are TRBV6-1 and TRBJ2-7; D may be TRBD1 (5 bases). The CDR3 runs to 13 residues. The germline CDR1 and CDR2 sequences are MNHNS and SASEGT. Trimming removed 7 bases from V and 7 bases from J, with 17 bases in between. This CDR3 reads CASKSRSGQEQYF. The CDR3 nucleotides read TGTGCCAGCAAATCCCGCTCAGGGCAAGAGCAGTACTTC.

The chain employs TRBV7-9 and TRBJ2-7; maybe TRBD1 (5 bases). Germline V gives CDR1 SEHNR, CDR2 FQNEAQ (reference sequence). Trimming removed 2 bases from V and 3 bases from J, with 14 bases in between. This CDR3 has 15 residues. The CDR3 protein is CASSLSSGSHYEQYF. The CDR3 coding sequence is TGTGCCAGCAGCTTATCTTCAGGGTCCCACTACGAGCAGTACTTC.

V is TRBV4-2 and J is TRBJ2-3, with TRBD2 as a possible D gene (5 bases). Germline V gene sequence: CDR1 LGHNA, CDR2 YNFKEQ. The CDR3 is 16 residues long. V shed 0 bases and J shed 1 base, with 11 bases lying between them. CDR3 protein: CASSQDLRAGTDTQYF. In DNA form, the CDR3 reads TGTGCCAGCAGCCAAGATTTGAGGGCGGGCACAGATACGCAGTATTTT.

This clonotype was observed a handful of times. The rearrangement uses TRBV20-1 and TRBJ2-7; 7 bases map to TRBD2. This CDR3 is built from 17 residues. The germline CDR1 and CDR2 sequences are DFQATT and SNEGSKA (reference sequence). J gave up 2 bases and V 0 bases, and 13 bases lay outside the gene matches. DNA of the CDR3: TGCAGTGCTAGAGATTCAAGCACTAGCGCCTCCCCCTACGAGCAGTACTTC. Its protein product is CSARDSSTSASPYEQYF.

This sequence joins TRBV28 and TRBJ2-3, with TRBD2 as a possible D gene (7 bases). The CDR3 length is 15 residues. Trimming cost V 6 bases and J 8 bases, with 21 bases left between them. Per the germline V gene, CDR1 is MDHEN and CDR2 is SYDVKM. The CDR3 sequence is CASRPRGGPGRTQYF. CDR3 DNA: TGTGCCAGCAGACCGAGGGGGGGCCCGGGGCGTACGCAGTATTTT.

The chain joins TRBV5-1 to TRBJ2-7, with 8 bases lining up with TRBD1. This CDR3 contains 17 residues. V shed 1 base and J 3 bases; nucleotides not matched to a gene: 12. Germline V CDR1 and CDR2: SGHRS, YFSETQ. The CDR3 DNA reads TGCGCCAGCAGCTTGCCGCGGACAGGGCGGTTTCTCTACGAGCAGTACTTC. Translated, it gives CASSLPRTGRFLYEQYF.